Below, 16 T cell receptor beta chains from the same sample are listed, as sequenced in a study of cytomegalovirus exposure and HLA in healthy donors (dated by TCRdb to about 2017). To prepare the library, the immunoSEQ multiplex PCR assay was applied. A mixture of 60 forward primers for TCR Vbeta segments and 13 reverse primers for TCR Jbeta segments was used in the multiplex PCR. Imported from immuneACCESS, the table was reduced by TCRdb to in-frame sequences with V and J called. These copies leave out some clones; in studies compared against another copy, an unresolved V gene accounts for under half, and the cause of the remainder is not known. The sample table holds 150,000 to 200,000 clones, of which approximately 80% were seen once. Roughly 4.9% of the sample is in the top ten clones. Sequencing was performed on PBMCs. These receptors were taken from a woman aged 18-29 years in good health and CMV-seropositive.

V gene TRBV7-9 combines with J gene TRBJ2-7; the match to TRBD1 covers 7 bases. Trimming took 4 bases from V and 2 from J; bases not matched to a gene: 8. The CDR3 length is 15 residues. Germline loops: CDR1 SEHNR, CDR2 FQNEAQ (reference sequence). The CDR3 nucleotides are TGTGCCAGCAGCTACTCCGGGACAGATCCCTACGAGCAGTACTTC. Its protein product is CASSYSGTDPYEQYF.

This chain uses TRBV6-6 with TRBJ1-2, with a possible D match to TRBD1 (6 bases). The CDR3 loop spans 13 amino acids. The ends were cut back, 8 bases at V and 8 bases at J, with 18 bases in the middle. Per the germline V gene, CDR1 is MNHNY and CDR2 is SVGAGI (reference sequence). The CDR3 DNA is TGTGCCAGCTTTCGGGCAGGGGAAGGAGGCTACACCTTC. Its protein product is CASFRAGEGGYTF.

This chain uses TRBV15 with TRBJ2-5, with D unresolved. Judging by the DNA end, TRBJ2-7 fits better; the J call may be wrong. This CDR3 contains 13 residues. CDR1 is LNHNV and CDR2 is YYDKDF in the germline V gene (reference sequence). The CDR3 reads CATSRDPAYEQYF. CDR3 DNA sequence: TGTGCCACCAGCAGAGACCCCGCTTACGAGCAGTACTTC.

The chain recombines TRBV21-1 with TRBJ2-1; the D call of TRBD1 is as the table states it, not checked on the DNA. TRBV21-1 is assigned pseudogene status. The length of the CDR3 is 16 residues. The chain's CDR3 is CASSKMGQGAHYEQFF. For the CDR3, the DNA is TGTGCCAGCAGCAAAATGGGACAGGGGGCGCACTATGAGCAGTTCTTC.

This clone was counted a few times. The V call is TRBV14, the J call TRBJ2-5; 10 bases are a match to TRBD2. The V and J ends lost 0 bases and 2 bases, in that order; junction bases with no gene match: 15. Per germline, CDR1 SGHDN and CDR2 FVKESK. The CDR3 is 20 amino acids. CDR3 in amino acids: CASSQDTSGDSLHFQETQYF. CDR3 sequence (DNA): TGTGCCAGCAGCCAAGATACTAGCGGGGACAGCCTACACTTTCAAGAGACCCAGTACTTC.

The gene calls are TRBV9 and TRBJ2-3; D perhaps matches TRBD1 (5 bases). The CDR3 runs 13 residues. Looked up from germline, CDR1 is SGDLS and CDR2 is YYNGEE. Trimming shortened V by 1 base and J by 4 bases, and 7 bases separated the two germline ends. The CDR3 loop is CASSVRGADTQYF. In DNA form, the CDR3 reads TGTGCCAGCAGCGTAAGGGGCGCAGATACGCAGTATTTT.

This clone occurred once. The chain is built from TRBV6-6 and TRBJ1-2, with TRBD1 identical over 9 bases. CDR3 length: 12 residues. Germline V lookup: CDR1 MNHNY, CDR2 SVGAGI (reference sequence). V was clipped by 6 bases and J by 7 bases; unmatched bases: 3. Here the CDR3 reads CASRRQGGGYTF. CDR3 coding DNA: TGTGCCAGCAGAAGACAGGGGGGTGGCTACACCTTC.

This sequence joins TRBV28 and TRBJ2-5; 7 bases are shared with TRBD1. This CDR3 is 15 amino acids long. The V and J ends lost 6 bases and 4 bases, in that order; junction bases with no gene match: 11. CDR1 and CDR2 (germline): MDHEN, SYDVKM. The CDR3 reads CASSSRGRDGETQYF. CDR3 in DNA: TGTGCCAGCAGCTCGAGGGGGCGCGATGGAGAGACCCAGTACTTC.

This clone was observed a few times. The chain is built from TRBV2 and TRBJ2-1; D is perhaps TRBD1 (6 bases). V was clipped by 5 bases and J by 5 bases, with 10 bases between them. This CDR3 has 13 amino acids. CDR1 is SNHLY and CDR2 is FYNNEI in the germline V gene. The CDR3 bases are TGTGCCAGCAGTATACAGGGAAACAATGAGCAGTTCTTC. Translation gives CASSIQGNNEQFF.

This clone has only a few counts. The V call is TRBV10-3, the J call TRBJ2-2, with TRBD1 identical over 8 bases. This CDR3 region has 15 residues. CDR1 is ENHRY and CDR2 is SYGVKD in the germline V gene. V was clipped by 4 bases and J by 7 bases; unmatched bases: 8. CDR3: CAISATDRDGGELFF. The CDR3 region has the DNA TGTGCCATCAGTGCGACGGACAGGGACGGCGGGGAGCTGTTTTTT.

V usage is TRBV11-2 and J usage is TRBJ2-4; D possibly corresponds to TRBD2 (5 bases). The CDR3 spans 14 residues. CDR1 is SGHAT and CDR2 is FQNNGV in the germline V gene. With 1 base removed from V and 5 bases from J, the gap between germline ends came to 9 bases. The CDR3 reads CASSLGTYENIQYF. CDR3 in DNA: TGTGCCAGCAGCTTAGGGACTTACGAAAACATTCAGTACTTC.

The V call is TRBV29-1, the J call TRBJ2-2; TRBD2 matches at 8 bases. There are 15 residues in the CDR3. The V segment lost 6 bases and the J segment 0 bases; nucleotides outside the gene matches: 6. CDR1 is SQVTM and CDR2 is ANQGSEA in the germline V gene. This CDR3 reads CSVWDSGTNTGELFF. Written as DNA, the CDR3 is TGCAGCGTGTGGGATAGCGGGACGAACACCGGGGAGCTGTTTTTT.

The chain carries TRBV27 and TRBJ2-7; D perhaps matches TRBD2 (6 bases). This CDR3 contains 15 residues. The germline V gene encodes CDR1 MNHEY and CDR2 SMNVEV (reference sequence). V lost 2 bases and J 3 bases, leaving 14 bases between the germline ends. CDR3 in DNA: TGTGCCAGCAGTTTAATGTGGGGGGAGTTCTACGAGCAGTACTTC. Translating it yields CASSLMWGEFYEQYF.

This rearrangement joins TRBV30 to TRBJ2-5; 8 bases fit TRBD1. This CDR3 contains 17 residues. Germline V lookup: CDR1 GTSNPN, CDR2 SVGIG (reference sequence). Unmatched junction bases numbered 21, after V lost 8 bases and J lost 4 bases. The CDR3 is CAGTYPLYRGLGETQYF. The CDR3 coding sequence is TGTGCCGGGACCTACCCATTGTACAGGGGGTTGGGAGAGACCCAGTACTTC.

This clone was observed once. The chain combines TRBV5-6 with TRBJ1-1, with 7 bases aligning to TRBD1. This CDR3 is 14 amino acids long. Germline V gene lookup returns CDR1 SGHDT and CDR2 YYEEEE. With V trimmed by 4 bases and J by 1 base, 4 bases remained unmatched. CDR3 protein: CASSRDRPNTEAFF. The CDR3, as DNA: TGTGCCAGCAGCCGGGACAGACCGAACACTGAAGCTTTCTTT. Complete variable domain (other parts from reference TRBV5-6 and TRBJ1-1): DAGVTQSPTHLIKTRGQQVTLRCSPKSGHDTVSWYQQALGQGPQFIFQYYEEEERQRGNFPDRFSGHQFPNYSSELNVNALLLGDSALYLCASSRDRPNTEAFFGQGTRLTVV.

As DNA, the CDR3 is TGTGCCAGCAGTTCCTATAACCTAGGTAGCTATGGCTACACCTTC. Its translation: CASSSYNLGSYGYTF. The chain recombines TRBV25-1 with TRBJ1-2; D not certain. V lost 5 bases and J 4 bases, leaving 17 bases between the germline ends. CDR3 size: 15 residues. The V gene's germline CDR1 is MGHDK and CDR2 SYGVNS.